A selection of T cell receptor beta chains follows, all from one sample in a study of metastatic and nonmetastatic thyroid tumors. TCRdb used MiXCR to call clones anew from the PCR reads. The repertoire holds about 7,000 clones, with under 45% as singletons. Sequencing used tumor tissue. The receptors derive from a female donor with papillary thyroid cancer or a benign thyroid nodule (not recorded which). Some clones in this sample may be carry-over from other donors' samples. The conserved cysteine and the conserved F or W are not part of the CDR3 here.

j_call: TRBJ1-1; v_call: TRBV4-1; cdr3_length: 13; cdr3_aa: ASRPRTGQNTEAF
j_call: TRBJ2-1; v_call: TRBV7-3; cdr3_length: 13; cdr3_aa: ASSPRAAGGLGQF
j_call: TRBJ1-2; v_call: TRBV6-1; cdr3_length: 14; cdr3_aa: ASSLADRGSNYGYT
j_call: TRBJ2-3; v_call: TRBV24-1; cdr3_length: 13; cdr3_aa: ATSDPRTTEDTQY
j_call: TRBJ2-5; v_call: TRBV5-6; cdr3_length: 12; cdr3_aa: ASSTGGRSETQY
j_call: TRBJ2-7; v_call: TRBV27; cdr3_length: 12; cdr3_aa: ASSPADYSYEQY
j_call: TRBJ1-5; v_call: TRBV30; cdr3_length: 13; cdr3_aa: AWHPGQGINQPQH
j_call: TRBJ1-4; v_call: TRBV12-3/TRBV12-4; cdr3_length: 14; cdr3_aa: ASSSSSMRTNEKLF
j_call: TRBJ2-4; v_call: TRBV28; cdr3_length: 14; cdr3_aa: ASSSPGQGDFNIQY
j_call: TRBJ1-1; v_call: TRBV6-1; cdr3_length: 11; cdr3_aa: ASSLQGFTEAF
j_call: TRBJ2-1; v_call: TRBV6-1; cdr3_length: 14; cdr3_aa: ASSERAANSYNEQF
j_call: TRBJ2-1; v_call: TRBV6-1; cdr3_length: 11; cdr3_aa: ASSPSRGNEQF
j_call: TRBJ2-7; v_call: TRBV30; cdr3_length: 12; cdr3_aa: AWSVLQGPYEQY
j_call: TRBJ1-2; v_call: TRBV9; cdr3_length: 11; cdr3_aa: ASSLQGTYGYT
j_call: TRBJ2-2; v_call: TRBV12-3/TRBV12-4; cdr3_length: 12; cdr3_aa: ASSLVGTTGELF
j_call: TRBJ1-6; v_call: TRBV30; cdr3_length: 12; cdr3_aa: AWGTGLDNSPLH
j_call: TRBJ1-5; v_call: TRBV7-8; cdr3_length: 16; cdr3_aa: ASSLGAVFFDHNQPQH
j_call: TRBJ1-3; v_call: TRBV6-1; cdr3_length: 13; cdr3_aa: ASSEASVSGNTIY
j_call: TRBJ2-5; v_call: TRBV4-2; cdr3_length: 15; cdr3_aa: ASSPTIEAVPQETQY
j_call: TRBJ1-1; v_call: TRBV12-3/TRBV12-4; cdr3_length: 12; cdr3_aa: ASSLAGRATEAF
j_call: TRBJ1-2; v_call: TRBV7-9; cdr3_length: 10; cdr3_aa: ASSLATGGST
j_call: TRBJ2-3; v_call: TRBV20-1; cdr3_length: 15; cdr3_aa: SARDTSGSREMLRQY
j_call: TRBJ2-7; v_call: TRBV18; cdr3_length: 12; cdr3_aa: AAATSASSYEQY
j_call: TRBJ2-1; v_call: TRBV14; cdr3_length: 13; cdr3_aa: ASSPLTSGLRGQF
j_call: TRBJ1-1; v_call: TRBV29-1; cdr3_length: 10; cdr3_aa: SVEDLRTGEG
j_call: TRBJ2-5; v_call: TRBV6-1; cdr3_length: 13; cdr3_aa: ASSELAGGQETQY
j_call: TRBJ2-7; v_call: TRBV5-1; cdr3_length: 13; cdr3_aa: ASSLVETIGTRRY
j_call: TRBJ2-7; v_call: TRBV7-2; cdr3_length: 11; cdr3_aa: ASILKVSYEQY
j_call: TRBJ2-7; v_call: TRBV6-1; cdr3_length: 13; cdr3_aa: ASSPREAGSYEQY
j_call: TRBJ2-7; v_call: TRBV6-1; cdr3_length: 9; cdr3_aa: ASSETYEQY
j_call: TRBJ2-7; v_call: TRBV7-2; cdr3_length: 13; cdr3_aa: ASSLGLGSSYEQY
j_call: TRBJ1-5; v_call: TRBV15; cdr3_length: 12; cdr3_aa: ATSRDGQGQPQH
j_call: TRBJ2-7; v_call: TRBV30; cdr3_length: 10; cdr3_aa: AWSTSSYEQY
j_call: TRBJ2-7; v_call: TRBV6-1; cdr3_length: 12; cdr3_aa: ASSRLAEPYEQY
j_call: TRBJ2-7; v_call: TRBV18; cdr3_length: 11; cdr3_aa: ASSPYRTNEQY